The rows below give T cell receptor beta chains drawn from one sample of a study of cytomegalovirus exposure and HLA in healthy donors. This table comes from immunoSEQ multiplex PCR, and its TCRdb copy is limited to in-frame clones, with some not included. The table shows about 170,000 clones, with 60% to 80% occurring only once. Sequencing input: PBMCs. These receptors were taken from a female donor in good health and CMV-seronegative. Each CDR3 is given with its conserved first and last residue. D genes are given only for firm matches. The listing skips clone size in some rows; elsewhere it reads once, few, many or a size class.

d_call	v_call	j_call	clone_size	cdr3_aa	cdr3_nt
TRBD2	TRBV5-4	TRBJ2-1	.	CASSPRERDNRNEQFF	TGTGCCAGCAGCCCGAGAGAGCGGGATAATCGCAATGAGCAGTTCTTC
TRBD1	TRBV5-4	TRBJ1-1	.	CASGQGSPEAFF	TGTGCCAGCGGACAGGGTTCGCCTGAAGCTTTCTTT
TRBD1	TRBV2	TRBJ1-2	.	CASSESDRSSGYTF	TGTGCCAGCAGTGAATCGGACAGGTCTAGCGGCTACACCTTC
.	TRBV30	TRBJ2-7	.	CAWSPRGYEQYF	TGTGCCTGGAGTCCCCGGGGGTACGAGCAGTACTTC
.	TRBV7-3	TRBJ1-1	.	CASSPGLVTEAFF	TGTGCCAGCAGCCCTGGACTGGTCACTGAAGCTTTCTTT
TRBD1	TRBV5-1	TRBJ2-7	.	CASTQTGGTSGEQYF	TGCGCCAGCACTCAGACAGGGGGGACTTCGGGCGAGCAGTACTTC
.	TRBV19	TRBJ1-5	.	CASSIVQYSNQPQHF	TGTGCCAGTAGTATAGTTCAGTATAGCAATCAGCCCCAGCATTTT
TRBD2	TRBV4-2	TRBJ2-7	.	CASSQDNLASGSSYEQYF	TGTGCCAGCAGCCAAGATAATTTGGCTAGCGGGAGCTCCTACGAGCAGTACTTC
TRBD2	TRBV28	TRBJ2-5	.	CASSSGLAGGRETQYF	TGTGCCAGCAGCTCAGGACTAGCGGGAGGTAGGGAGACCCAGTACTTC
TRBD2	TRBV11-2	TRBJ2-5	once	CASSLSRGSGRGETQYF	TGTGCCAGCAGCCTAAGCCGGGGTAGCGGGAGAGGAGAGACCCAGTACTTC
TRBD2	TRBV10-1	TRBJ2-7	.	CASSGSQGTTEQYF	TGCGCCAGCAGTGGGTCGCAAGGGACTACCGAGCAGTACTTC
.	TRBV6-5	TRBJ1-4	.	CASSQTGRGAEKLFF	TGTGCCAGCAGTCAAACAGGGAGAGGGGCAGAAAAACTGTTTTTT
.	TRBV27	TRBJ2-5	.	CASSARGETQYF	TGTGCCAGCAGTGCCCGGGGGGAGACCCAGTACTTC
.	TRBV14	TRBJ1-6	.	CASSQDLPYPGQYNSPLHF	TGTGCCAGCAGCCAAGATCTTCCATATCCAGGGCAGTATAATTCACCCCTCCACTTT
.	TRBV4-1	TRBJ2-2	few	CASSQDSSLGELFF	TGCGCCAGCAGCCAAGATTCCAGTTTGGGGGAGCTGTTTTTT
.	TRBV7-8	TRBJ1-5	.	CASSSRRDDQPQHF	TGTGCCAGCAGCTCCCGGAGGGACGACCAGCCCCAGCATTTT
.	TRBV19	TRBJ2-5	.	CASSIETLGLKETQYF	TGTGCCAGTAGTATTGAGACCCTTGGACTTAAAGAGACCCAGTACTTC
.	TRBV19	TRBJ1-1	.	CASSILTEAFF	TGTGCCAGTAGTATACTCACTGAAGCTTTCTTT
.	TRBV10-3	TRBJ2-2	.	CAIGLLSGTGELFF	TGTGCCATCGGACTTCTTAGCGGCACCGGGGAGCTGTTTTTT
.	TRBV19	TRBJ1-1	.	CASSIGHLEAFF	TGTGCCAGTAGTATAGGACACCTTGAAGCTTTCTTT
TRBD2	TRBV10-3	TRBJ2-7	.	CAISPTGGPTSGSYEQYF	TGTGCCATCAGCCCGACAGGGGGACCGACTAGCGGGAGCTACGAGCAGTACTTC
TRBD2	TRBV6-6	TRBJ2-5	.	CASSSLSGGAFQTQYF	TGTGCCAGCAGTTCCTTGAGCGGGGGGGCCTTCCAGACCCAGTACTTC
.	TRBV5-1	TRBJ2-3	.	CASISGISTDTQYF	TGCGCCAGCATTAGCGGAATAAGCACAGATACGCAGTATTTT
.	TRBV9	TRBJ2-3	.	CASSTFSGSSTDTQYF	TGTGCCAGCAGCACCTTTAGCGGCTCTAGCACAGATACGCAGTATTTT
TRBD2	TRBV9	TRBJ2-2	few	CASSVGGGGSTGELFF	TGTGCCAGCAGCGTAGGTGGGGGGGGTTCCACCGGGGAGCTGTTTTTT
.	TRBV6-5	TRBJ2-7	few	CASSYSARSGTYEQYF	TGTGCCAGCAGTTACTCAGCTCGGTCAGGAACCTACGAGCAGTACTTC
TRBD1	TRBV6-1	TRBJ1-2	few	CARGETGKTYGYTF	TGTGCCAGAGGGGAGACAGGGAAGACTTATGGCTACACCTTC
TRBD2	TRBV7-2	TRBJ2-5	.	CASSLGRPSGGQETQYF	TGTGCCAGCAGCTTAGGGCGGCCTAGCGGGGGACAAGAGACCCAGTACTTC
.	TRBV18	TRBJ1-1	.	CASSPLGQLNTEAFF	TGTGCCAGCTCACCACTAGGACAGCTGAACACTGAAGCTTTCTTT
.	TRBV7-2	TRBJ2-7	few	CASSLARQGHEQYF	TGTGCCAGCAGCTTAGCGCGGCAGGGCCACGAGCAGTACTTC
.	TRBV28	TRBJ2-7	.	CASSLERDTNYEQYF	TGTGCCAGCAGTTTAGAAAGGGACACTAACTACGAGCAGTACTTC
.	TRBV5-1	TRBJ1-3	.	CASSTSVGSGNTIYF	TGCGCCAGCAGCACCTCGGTAGGGAGTGGAAACACCATATATTTT
TRBD1	TRBV5-4	TRBJ2-7	.	CASSNRGHSYEQYF	TGTGCCAGCAGCAACAGGGGGCACTCCTACGAGCAGTACTTC
TRBD1	TRBV5-4	TRBJ1-4	few	CASSGRGTGNEKLFF	TGTGCCAGCAGCGGGCGCGGGACAGGGAATGAAAAACTGTTTTTT
.	TRBV5-1	TRBJ1-1	.	CASSLAGGMSTEAFF	TGCGCCAGCAGCTTGGCCGGGGGTATGAGCACTGAAGCTTTCTTT
TRBD1	TRBV7-2	TRBJ1-2	.	CASQFRGTYGYTF	TGTGCCAGCCAGTTCAGGGGGACCTATGGCTACACCTTC
.	TRBV19	TRBJ1-1	.	CASRNSRGSAFF	TGTGCCAGTAGGAACAGTAGGGGTTCGGCTTTCTTT
.	TRBV9	TRBJ2-3	.	CASSVRAPDTQYF	TGTGCCAGCAGCGTACGAGCCCCGGATACGCAGTATTTT
TRBD2	TRBV28	TRBJ2-1	.	CASSSTLGTSPLNEQFF	TGTGCCAGCAGTTCTACCCTCGGGACTAGTCCACTCAATGAGCAGTTCTTC
.	TRBV28	TRBJ2-3	.	CASSSGRGYTDTQYF	TGTGCCAGCAGTTCTGGGCGGGGTTACACAGATACGCAGTATTTT
.	TRBV5-5	TRBJ1-5	.	CASSLLVSSNQPQHF	TGTGCCAGCAGCTTATTAGTTTCCAGCAATCAGCCCCAGCATTTT
TRBD2	TRBV7-9	TRBJ2-7	few	CSSSSPGTSGSEQYF	TGTTCCAGCAGCTCCCCCGGGACTAGCGGGAGCGAGCAGTACTTC
TRBD1	TRBV19	TRBJ2-7	.	CASSNPTGRYEQYF	TGTGCCAGTAGTAATCCGACAGGGAGATACGAGCAGTACTTC
.	TRBV19	TRBJ1-5	few	CASSMTPGVNQPQHF	TGTGCCAGTAGTATGACCCCCGGAGTGAATCAGCCCCAGCATTTT
TRBD1	TRBV28	TRBJ1-2	.	CAIEDRVEGYTF	TGTGCCATCGAGGACAGGGTCGAAGGCTACACCTTC
TRBD1	TRBV5-1	TRBJ2-1	.	CASSFRQGDYNEQFF	TGCGCCAGCAGCTTCCGACAGGGGGACTACAATGAGCAGTTCTTC
.	TRBV6-1	TRBJ2-1	.	CASSGAGPYNEQFF	TGTGCCAGCAGTGGGGCGGGTCCATACAATGAGCAGTTCTTC
.	TRBV19	TRBJ1-4	.	CASSISFNEKLFF	TGTGCCAGTAGTATATCGTTTAATGAAAAACTGTTTTTT
.	TRBV30	TRBJ1-4	.	CAWSSGAHEKLFF	TGTGCCTGGAGTTCAGGGGCCCACGAAAAACTGTTTTTT
.	TRBV6-1	TRBJ2-1	.	CASGTSAVEHNEQFF	TGTGCCAGCGGAACCTCGGCGGTGGAACACAATGAGCAGTTCTTC
TRBD2	TRBV28	TRBJ2-3	once	CASNRAGAEDTQYF	TGTGCCAGCAATCGGGCGGGAGCGGAAGATACGCAGTATTTT
.	TRBV15	TRBJ2-1	.	CATSRDRAGNEQFF	TGTGCCACCAGCAGAGACCGAGCCGGTAATGAGCAGTTCTTC
TRBD2	TRBV18	TRBJ2-5	.	CASSPQRGEETQYF	TGTGCCAGCTCACCGCAGCGGGGGGAAGAGACCCAGTACTTC
.	TRBV6-5	TRBJ1-1	.	CASSLGQNTEAFF	TGTGCCAGCAGTCTGGGACAGAACACTGAAGCTTTCTTT
.	TRBV14	TRBJ1-6	few	CASSQGGGGNSPLHF	TGTGCCAGCAGCCAAGGGGGGGGAGGTAATTCACCCCTCCACTTT
.	TRBV6-6	TRBJ1-5	.	CASQKQGNQPQHF	TGTGCCAGCCAAAAACAGGGTAATCAGCCCCAGCATTTT
TRBD2	TRBV5-1	TRBJ2-5	.	CASASGGASETQYF	TGCGCCAGCGCTAGCGGGGGGGCCTCAGAGACCCAGTACTTC